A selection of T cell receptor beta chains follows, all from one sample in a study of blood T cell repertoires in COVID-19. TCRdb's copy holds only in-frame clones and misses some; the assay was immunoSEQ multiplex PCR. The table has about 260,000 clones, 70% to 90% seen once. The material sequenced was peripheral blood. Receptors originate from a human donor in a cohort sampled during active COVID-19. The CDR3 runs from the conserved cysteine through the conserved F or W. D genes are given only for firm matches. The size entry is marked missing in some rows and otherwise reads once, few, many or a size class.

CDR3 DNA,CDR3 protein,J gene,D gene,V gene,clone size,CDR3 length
TGTGCCAGCTCACCACCAGGAGGGGACAATCAGCCCCAGCATTTT,CASSPPGGDNQPQHF,TRBJ1-5,-,TRBV18,-,15
TGTGCTAGTGGTTTGCGGGGGGCTAATCCCCTGTCGTATGGCTACACCTTC,CASGLRGANPLSYGYTF,TRBJ1-2,-,TRBV12-5,-,17
TGCACCAGCAGCCAAGATCCAACTAGCGGATACTACGAGCAGTACTTC,CTSSQDPTSGYYEQYF,TRBJ2-7,-,TRBV1,-,16
TGTGCCAGCAGTGAAAGCGGGAGGAATCACGGGCAGTTCTTC,CASSESGRNHGQFF,TRBJ2-1,TRBD2,TRBV28,-,14
TGTGCCAGCAGTTATCGAGGGGGATCTAACTATGGCTACACCTTC,CASSYRGGSNYGYTF,TRBJ1-2,-,TRBV6-2/TRBV6-3,-,15
TGTGCCAGCAGCCCCCCCGGGGTTTACGAGCAGTACTTC,CASSPPGVYEQYF,TRBJ2-7,-,TRBV6-5,-,13
TGTGCCAGCAGCCCAAGCGGGGGGAGCTCCTACGAGCAGTACTTC,CASSPSGGSSYEQYF,TRBJ2-7,TRBD2,TRBV9,-,15
TGTGCCAGCAGCGCCCTATCCGGGACTAGCACCGACGAGCAGTACTTC,CASSALSGTSTDEQYF,TRBJ2-7,TRBD2,TRBV9,-,16
TGTGCCAGCAAGGAGGGACCCTTTTACGAGCAGTACTTC,CASKEGPFYEQYF,TRBJ2-7,-,TRBV27,few,13
TGTGCCAGCAGCAGACTAGCGACTAGCACAGATACGCAGTATTTT,CASSRLATSTDTQYF,TRBJ2-3,TRBD2,TRBV6-5,-,15